This note documents a single TCR beta chain sequence. No cognate antigen has been identified for it. The record has no base qualities; no much larger clone is one base away. This sample stems from a study of technical replicates of blood from a handful of donors (dated by TCRdb to about 2017). Preparation of the library involved the immunoSEQ multiplex PCR assay. TCRdb re-hosts the immuneACCESS table, in-frame sequences only. Its copies lack some clones; in the studies checked, an unresolved V gene accounts for under half of them, and the cause for the rest is not known. Within this sample are approximately 88,000 clones, with 94% of them counted one time only. The top ten clonotypes cover around 0.25% of the sample. After removal of 5 bases from V and 4 bases from J, the junction retains 2 bases not matched to a gene. The CDR3 starts with the cysteine, ends with the phenylalanine, and has 14 residues. The entry retains the CDR3 DNA only, 42 bases that are in frame from base 1. For CDR1 and CDR2, the germline V gene lists SGHRS and YFSETQ.

This chain joins TRBV5-1 to TRBJ2-2, with 10 central nucleotides matching TRBD2. The sequenced sample consisted of T cells isolated from PBMCs. This clonotype was sampled from a human donor in good health. The base sequence is TGCGCCAGCAGGGGACTAGCGCCCACCGGGGAGCTGTTTTTT. Its translation is CASRGLAPTGELFF.